This T cell receptor beta chain was profiled in a study of blood T cells in healthy people across ages. In the study overall: Template switching captured about one barcoded beta molecule per two T cells.

Primers used in a second PCR of about 7 to 12 cycles were a sample-barcoded 5' primer and a J-beta primer mix. TCRdb reanalysed the 5' RACE reads using MiXCR and keeps one entry per CDR3 protein. This repertoire shows about 1,600,000 distinct CDR3 sequences, roughly 40% found once; its top ten account for around 8%. CDR3 size: 17 residues. Germline lookup yields CDR1 SGHTA and CDR2 FQGTGA. With V trimmed by 5 bases and J by 2 bases, 10 bases remained unmatched. This TCR came from a woman aged 18-35 years in good health. Sequencing input: blood. The V call is TRBV7-3, the J call TRBJ2-3; 10 bases are a match to TRBD2. The CDR3 DNA sequence: TGTGCCAGCAGCAACCCATTTGGACTAGCGGCCACAGATACGCAGTATTTT. This codes for CASSNPFGLAATDTQYF.